Each of the 27 T cell receptor beta chains below was sequenced from the same sample in a study of cytomegalovirus exposure and HLA in healthy donors. Measured with immunoSEQ multiplex PCR; TCRdb has only the in-frame clones, and not every one. The sample contains about 100,000 clones, about 94% of which appear only once. Sequenced: PBMCs. The receptor source for this set is a woman younger than 35 in good health and CMV-seronegative.

This clone appeared once. The chain links TRBV7-9 to TRBJ1-5, with D maybe TRBD1 (6 bases). Germline loops: CDR1 SEHNR, CDR2 FQNEAQ (reference sequence). The CDR3 runs to 14 residues. V was trimmed by 4 bases and J by 7 bases, leaving 14 bases between them. The CDR3 loop reads CASSSTGRGQPQHF. DNA for the CDR3: TGTGCCAGCAGCTCCACAGGGAGGGGCCAGCCCCAGCATTTT.

The chain carries TRBV5-1 and TRBJ1-3, with a weak D call TRBD1 (6 bases). CDR1 is SGHRS and CDR2 is YFSETQ in the germline V gene. V was cut by 4 bases and J by 0 bases, with 14 bases left in between. There are 16 residues in the CDR3. The CDR3 DNA sequence: TGCGCCAGCAGCACAAACGGGGACAACTCTGGAAACACCATATATTTT. As protein: CASSTNGDNSGNTIYF. Full variable domain (remainder filled in from reference TRBV5-1 and TRBJ1-3): KAGVTQTPRYLIKTRGQQVTLSCSPISGHRSVSWYQQTPGQGLQFLFEYFSETQRNKGNFPGRFSGRQFSNSRSEMNVSTLELGDSALYLCASSTNGDNSGNTIYFGEGSWLTVV.

V is TRBV28 and J is TRBJ2-7, with TRBD1 matching over 10 bases. The CDR3 covers 20 residues. Trimming at V came to 3 bases and at J to 3 bases, leaving 20 bases not matched to a gene. From germline, CDR1 is MDHEN and CDR2 SYDVKM. DNA for the CDR3: TGTGCCAGCAGTTTTCACCTCCGACAGGGGGCTCACGATTGGGACTACGAGCAGTACTTC. Translation: CASSFHLRQGAHDWDYEQYF.

The chain carries TRBV6-1 and TRBJ1-5, with a tentative D call TRBD1 (5 bases). This CDR3 contains 15 residues. V was cut by 3 bases and J by 0 bases, with 9 bases left in between. Germline CDR1 is MNHNS and CDR2 is SASEGT. The CDR3 sequence: CASSEDTYSNQPQHF. The DNA for the CDR3 is TGTGCCAGCAGTGAGGACACATATAGCAATCAGCCCCAGCATTTT.

The chain carries TRBV6-6 and TRBJ1-2, with 7 bases that match TRBD1. V dropped 5 bases and J dropped 2; count of bases not matched to a gene: 5. The CDR3 consists of 14 residues. CDR1 and CDR2 from the germline V gene are MNHNY and SVGAGI (reference sequence). The CDR3 nucleotides are TGTGCCAGCAGTCCGGGACAGTTCAACTATGGCTACACCTTC. Protein sequence: CASSPGQFNYGYTF.

This chain joins TRBV4-1 and TRBJ2-3; possible D gene TRBD2, 6 bases. This CDR3 has 16 residues. V lost 3 bases and J 0 bases, leaving 13 bases between the germline ends. Germline CDR1 MGHRA, CDR2 YSYEKL. CDR3 sequence (DNA): TGCGCCAGCAGCCACCCCACTAGCAGTAGCACAGATACGCAGTATTTT. Translating it yields CASSHPTSSSTDTQYF.

The chain joins TRBV5-1 to TRBJ1-2; D perhaps matches TRBD1 (5 bases). Trimming took off 0 bases at V and 4 bases at J, with 13 bases between the two ends. The CDR3 contains 15 residues. Looked up from germline, CDR1 is SGHRS and CDR2 is YFSETQ. In DNA, the CDR3 is TGCGCCAGCAGCTTGGCCGCCGGGGGGTCCTATGGCTACACCTTC. Protein sequence: CASSLAAGGSYGYTF.

Written as DNA, the CDR3 is TGTGCCAGCAGCTTAGGTCCAGGGTCCTACAATGAGCAGTTCTTC. Amino acid sequence: CASSLGPGSYNEQFF. The J gene is TRBJ2-1, the V gene TRBV7-8, with TRBD1 as a possible D gene (5 bases). The germline CDR1 and CDR2 sequences are SGHVS and FQNEAQ. The CDR3 consists of 15 residues. V dropped 1 base and J dropped 1 base, with 8 bases sitting between them.

V gene TRBV5-1 combines with J gene TRBJ2-1, with a possible D match to TRBD2 (6 bases). The CDR3 consists of 12 residues. Germline CDR1 SGHRS, CDR2 YFSETQ. V lost 3 bases to trimming and J lost 15 bases, with 16 bases between them. CDR3 sequence: CASSSLKAGTFF. The CDR3 DNA sequence: TGCGCCAGCAGCTCCTTAAAAGCGGGTACGTTCTTC. Combining the CDR3 with reference TRBV5-1 and TRBJ2-1 gives the whole variable domain KAGVTQTPRYLIKTRGQQVTLSCSPISGHRSVSWYQQTPGQGLQFLFEYFSETQRNKGNFPGRFSGRQFSNSRSEMNVSTLELGDSALYLCASSSLKAGTFFGPGTRLTVL.

This chain connects TRBV4-1 to TRBJ2-1, with D perhaps TRBD2 (6 bases). CDR1 and CDR2 from the germline V gene are MGHRA and YSYEKL. V lost 6 bases and J lost 3, with 18 bases in between. This CDR3 is 16 amino acids long. CDR3 in amino acids: CASRPGGVGGYNEQFF. The CDR3 DNA sequence: TGCGCCAGCAGACCCGGCGGGGTGGGGGGCTACAATGAGCAGTTCTTC.

The chain uses TRBV4-1 and TRBJ2-1, with D possibly TRBD2 on 5 matching bases. Trimming removed 4 bases at V and 2 bases at J, with 15 bases between. Germline assignment: CDR1 MGHRA and CDR2 YSYEKL. The CDR3 consists of 16 residues. The DNA of the CDR3 is TGCGCCAGCAGCCCCCGGGATCTAAACCCCTACAATGAGCAGTTCTTC. The encoded protein is CASSPRDLNPYNEQFF.

The chain carries TRBV25-1 and TRBJ1-2; possible D gene TRBD1, 6 bases. Deletions cut 3 bases from V and 4 bases from J, with 9 bases between. CDR3 length: 13 residues. CDR1 is MGHDK and CDR2 is SYGVNS in the germline V gene. The DNA for the CDR3 is TGTGCCAGCAGTGATCTACAGGGCTATGGCTACACCTTC. Its translation is CASSDLQGYGYTF.

The rearrangement uses TRBV7-2 and TRBJ1-2, with TRBD1 identical over 10 bases. Germline CDR1 SGHTA, CDR2 FQGNSA. V lost 2 bases and J lost 7; bases outside the gene matches: 4. This CDR3 region has 14 residues. The CDR3 DNA reads as TGTGCCAGCAGCTTACCGGGACAGGGGCTTGGCTACACCTTC. Encoded protein: CASSLPGQGLGYTF.

V gene TRBV7-3 combines with J gene TRBJ2-1, with 7 bases aligning to TRBD2. CDR3 length: 16 amino acids. V was pared by 1 base and J by 0 bases, with 3 bases of the junction left unmatched. Germline V gene sequence: CDR1 SGHTA, CDR2 FQGTGA. The CDR3 loop is CASSLKAGSSYNEQFF. The CDR3 DNA follows: TGTGCCAGCAGCTTAAAAGCGGGGAGCTCCTACAATGAGCAGTTCTTC.

This rearrangement joins TRBV19 to TRBJ1-6; the match to TRBD1 covers 7 bases. The germline CDR1 and CDR2 sequences are LNHDA and SQIVND (reference sequence). CDR3 length equals 14 residues. V lost 5 bases and J lost 7; bases outside the gene matches: 5. CDR3 DNA sequence: TGTGCCAGTAGTCCCCAGGGGGACAATTCACCCCTCCACTTT. Protein sequence: CASSPQGDNSPLHF.

This chain joins TRBV5-1 and TRBJ2-2; tentative D call: TRBD1 (8 bases). This CDR3 is 19 amino acids long. The V end was cut by 1 base, the J end by 5 bases, with 24 bases between. Germline lookup yields CDR1 SGHRS and CDR2 YFSETQ. CDR3 protein: CASSLLQGGGPPITGELFF. CDR3 sequence (DNA): TGCGCCAGCAGCTTGTTACAGGGGGGGGGCCCTCCTATTACCGGGGAGCTGTTTTTT. The variable domain in full, with the rest retrieved from reference TRBV5-1 and TRBJ2-2, is KAGVTQTPRYLIKTRGQQVTLSCSPISGHRSVSWYQQTPGQGLQFLFEYFSETQRNKGNFPGRFSGRQFSNSRSEMNVSTLELGDSALYLCASSLLQGGGPPITGELFFGEGSRLTVL.

The chain uses TRBV10-3 and TRBJ1-1; D possibly corresponds to TRBD1 (5 bases). Germline V gene data show CDR1 as ENHRY and CDR2 as SYGVKD. V lost 0 bases and J 7 bases, leaving 12 bases between the germline ends. The CDR3 has 14 amino acids. The CDR3 DNA sequence: TGTGCCATCAGTGAGTCGGCCCCGCAGGGTGAAGCTTTCTTT. Translation: CAISESAPQGEAFF.

The chain uses TRBV27 and TRBJ2-7, with 12 bases that match TRBD2. The germline V gene encodes CDR1 MNHEY and CDR2 SMNVEV (reference sequence). V trimming: 5 bases; J trimming: 6 bases; junction bases outside the gene matches: 8. The CDR3 is made up of 15 amino acids. CDR3 amino acids: CASSPLAGGPLEQYF. The CDR3 DNA follows: TGTGCCAGCAGTCCTCTAGCGGGGGGGCCTCTCGAGCAGTACTTC.

The chain's CDR3 is CASSGQGLAFSGANVLTF. CDR3 nucleotide sequence: TGTGCCAGCAGTGGCCAGGGGCTAGCATTCTCTGGGGCCAACGTCCTGACTTTC. This chain uses TRBV2 with TRBJ2-6, with D possibly being TRBD1 (6 bases). V was cut by 4 bases and J by 0 bases, with 16 bases left in between. The CDR3 is 18 amino acids. Per germline, CDR1 SNHLY and CDR2 FYNNEI.

The chain recombines TRBV5-1 with TRBJ2-3; 9 bases match TRBD1. J was trimmed by 0 bases and V by 5 bases; bases with no gene match: 7. Germline loops: CDR1 SGHRS, CDR2 YFSETQ. The CDR3 sequence is 16 residues long. The CDR3 protein is CASRLIQGASTDTQYF. The CDR3 nucleotides read TGCGCCAGCAGGCTAATACAGGGGGCAAGCACAGATACGCAGTATTTT.

The chain employs TRBV7-3 and TRBJ1-6; the D is unclear. Germline V CDR1 and CDR2: SGHTA, FQGTGA. The CDR3 sequence is 13 residues long. V lost 2 bases and J lost 10, with 9 bases in between. CDR3 loop: CASSLFHESPLHF. The CDR3 nucleotides are TGTGCCAGCAGCTTATTTCACGAGTCACCCCTCCACTTT.

This chain connects TRBV6-5 to TRBJ1-3, with D perhaps TRBD1 (6 bases). Germline V gives CDR1 MNHEY, CDR2 SVGAGI. This CDR3 region has 15 residues. V was clipped by 4 bases and J by 0 bases, with 10 bases between them. CDR3 coding DNA: TGTGCCAGCAGTTTCGACAGGACCTCTGGAAACACCATATATTTT. This translates into CASSFDRTSGNTIYF.

The J gene is TRBJ1-2, the V gene TRBV28; a possible D gene is TRBD1 (6 bases). Germline-derived CDR1 and CDR2 are MDHEN and SYDVKM. Trimming removed 6 bases at V and 5 bases at J, with 13 bases between. The CDR3 loop spans 13 amino acids. CDR3: CASSLTGRYGYTF. DNA of the CDR3: TGTGCCAGCAGCCTTACAGGGAGATATGGCTACACCTTC.

In its sample, this clone was seen a few times. The CDR3 protein is CASSPPGNTREQYF. The DNA of the CDR3 is TGTGCCAGCTCACCCCCGGGGAATACGCGGGAGCAGTACTTC. The chain uses TRBV18 and TRBJ2-7; perhaps TRBD2 as D (5 bases). This CDR3 has 14 residues. Looked up from germline, CDR1 is KGHSH and CDR2 is LQKENI. V lost 3 bases and J 7 bases, leaving 16 bases between the germline ends.

The chain employs TRBV6-1 and TRBJ1-5; D unclear. Per germline, CDR1 MNHNS and CDR2 SASEGT. This CDR3 is built from 16 residues. Trimming shortened V by 2 bases and J by 0 bases, and 11 bases separated the two germline ends. This CDR3 is CASSELTEDSNQPQHF. The CDR3 DNA is TGTGCCAGCAGTGAACTAACAGAAGATAGCAATCAGCCCCAGCATTTT.

J is TRBJ2-1 and V is TRBV4-3, with 11 bases fitting TRBD1. Looked up from germline, CDR1 is LGHNA and CDR2 is YSLEER. After removal of 3 bases from V and 7 bases from J, the junction contained 2 bases not matched to a gene. The CDR3 is 14 amino acids. CDR3 region: CASSHGTGGNEQFF. The CDR3 coding sequence is TGCGCCAGCAGCCATGGGACAGGGGGAAATGAGCAGTTCTTC.

The chain employs TRBV6-1 and TRBJ2-3; D is perhaps TRBD1 (6 bases). There are 14 residues in the CDR3. Trimming took 6 bases from V and 0 from J, leaving 10 bases between them. Germline CDR1 is MNHNS and CDR2 is SASEGT. Here the CDR3 reads CASRLRGSTDTQYF. CDR3 in DNA: TGTGCCAGCAGACTCAGGGGAAGCACAGATACGCAGTATTTT.